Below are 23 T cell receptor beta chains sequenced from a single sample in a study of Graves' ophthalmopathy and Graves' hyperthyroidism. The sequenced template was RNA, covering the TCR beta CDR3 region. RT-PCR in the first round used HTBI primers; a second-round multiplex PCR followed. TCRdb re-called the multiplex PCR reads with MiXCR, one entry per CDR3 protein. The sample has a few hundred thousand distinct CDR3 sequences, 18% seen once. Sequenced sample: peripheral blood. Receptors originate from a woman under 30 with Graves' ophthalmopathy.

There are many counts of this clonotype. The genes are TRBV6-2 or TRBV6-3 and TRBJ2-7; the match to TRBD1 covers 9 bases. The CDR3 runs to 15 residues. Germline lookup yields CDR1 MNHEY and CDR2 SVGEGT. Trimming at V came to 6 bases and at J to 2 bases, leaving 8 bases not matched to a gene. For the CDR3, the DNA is TGTGCCAGCAGCAACCGGGACAGGGCTACCTACGAGCAGTACTTC. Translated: CASSNRDRATYEQYF.

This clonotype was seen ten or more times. This chain's CDR3 is CASSSTGGAATEAFF. CDR3 sequence (DNA): TGTGCCAGCAGCTCTACAGGGGGCGCCGCCACTGAAGCTTTCTTT. The V and J genes are TRBV7-9 and TRBJ1-1; 9 bases match TRBD1. The length of the CDR3 is 15 residues. Germline V gene data show CDR1 as SEHNR and CDR2 as FQNEAQ (reference sequence). The V segment lost 4 bases and the J segment 4 bases; nucleotides outside the gene matches: 7.

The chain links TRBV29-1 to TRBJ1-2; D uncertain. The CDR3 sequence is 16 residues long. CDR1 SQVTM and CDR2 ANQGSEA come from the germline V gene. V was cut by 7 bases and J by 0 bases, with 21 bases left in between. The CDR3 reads CSALWSGKPTNYGYTF. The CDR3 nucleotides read TGCAGCGCCCTATGGAGCGGGAAACCCACTAACTATGGCTACACCTTC.

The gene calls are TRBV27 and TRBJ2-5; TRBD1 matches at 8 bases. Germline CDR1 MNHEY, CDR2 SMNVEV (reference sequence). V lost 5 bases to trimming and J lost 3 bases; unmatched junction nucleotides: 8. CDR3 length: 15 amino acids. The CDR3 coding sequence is TGTGCCAGCAGTGCGGACAGGGTCCGTGAAGAGACCCAGTACTTC. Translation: CASSADRVREETQYF.

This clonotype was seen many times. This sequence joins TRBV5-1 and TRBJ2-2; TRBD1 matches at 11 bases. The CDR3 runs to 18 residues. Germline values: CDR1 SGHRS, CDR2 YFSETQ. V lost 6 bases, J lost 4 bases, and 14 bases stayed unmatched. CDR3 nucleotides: TGCGCCAGCATCCATACCCCGGGACAGGGGGTCGGCACCGGGGAGCTGTTTTTT. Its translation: CASIHTPGQGVGTGELFF.

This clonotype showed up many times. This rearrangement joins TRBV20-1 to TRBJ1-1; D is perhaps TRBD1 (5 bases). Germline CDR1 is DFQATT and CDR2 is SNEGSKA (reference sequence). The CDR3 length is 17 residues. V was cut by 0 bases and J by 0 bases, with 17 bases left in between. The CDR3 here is CSARDQTAGRLNTEAFF. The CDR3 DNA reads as TGCAGTGCTAGAGATCAAACCGCGGGACGTTTGAACACTGAAGCTTTCTTT.

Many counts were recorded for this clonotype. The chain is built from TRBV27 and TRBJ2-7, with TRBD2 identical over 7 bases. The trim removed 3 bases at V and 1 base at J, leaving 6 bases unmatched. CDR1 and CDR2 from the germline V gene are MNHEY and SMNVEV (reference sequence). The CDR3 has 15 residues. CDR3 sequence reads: CASSLLAGASYEQYF. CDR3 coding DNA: TGTGCCAGCAGTTTGTTGGCGGGAGCGTCCTACGAGCAGTACTTC.

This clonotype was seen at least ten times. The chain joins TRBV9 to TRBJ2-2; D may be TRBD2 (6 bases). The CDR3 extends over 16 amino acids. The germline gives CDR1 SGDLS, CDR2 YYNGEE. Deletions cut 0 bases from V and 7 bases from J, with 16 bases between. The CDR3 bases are TGTGCCAGCAGCGTAGAGGTCGGGGGACCTAACGGGGAGCTGTTTTTT. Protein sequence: CASSVEVGGPNGELFF.

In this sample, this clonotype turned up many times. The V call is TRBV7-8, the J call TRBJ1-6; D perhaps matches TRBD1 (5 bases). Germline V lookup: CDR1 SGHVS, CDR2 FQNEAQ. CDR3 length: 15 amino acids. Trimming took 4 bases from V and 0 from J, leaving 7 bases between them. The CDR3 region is CASSSRVSYNSPLHF. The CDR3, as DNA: TGTGCCAGCAGCTCCAGGGTCTCCTATAATTCACCCCTCCACTTT.

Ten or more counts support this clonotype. For the CDR3, the DNA is TGCGCCAGCAGCTTGGAGACAGGGCATCGCTCTGGGGCCAACGTCCTGACTTTC. This encodes CASSLETGHRSGANVLTF. The rearrangement uses TRBV5-1 and TRBJ2-6; 7 bases agree with TRBD1. The CDR3 has 18 amino acids. The trim removed 0 bases at V and 0 bases at J, leaving 6 bases unmatched. Germline V lookup: CDR1 SGHRS, CDR2 YFSETQ. Full variable domain (rest looked up from reference TRBV5-1 and TRBJ2-6): KAGVTQTPRYLIKTRGQQVTLSCSPISGHRSVSWYQQTPGQGLQFLFEYFSETQRNKGNFPGRFSGRQFSNSRSEMNVSTLELGDSALYLCASSLETGHRSGANVLTFGAGSRLTVL.

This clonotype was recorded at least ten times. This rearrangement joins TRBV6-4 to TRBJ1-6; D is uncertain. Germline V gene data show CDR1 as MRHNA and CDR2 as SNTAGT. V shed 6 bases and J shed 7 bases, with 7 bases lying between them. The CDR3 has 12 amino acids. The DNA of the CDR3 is TGTGCCAGCAGAGAGAACAATTCACCCCTCCACTTT. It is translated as CASRENNSPLHF.

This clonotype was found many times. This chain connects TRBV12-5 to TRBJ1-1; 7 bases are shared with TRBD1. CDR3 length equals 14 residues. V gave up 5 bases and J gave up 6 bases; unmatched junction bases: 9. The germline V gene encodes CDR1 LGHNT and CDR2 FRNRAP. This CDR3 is CASGPGEGAPEAFF. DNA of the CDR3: TGTGCTAGTGGTCCGGGCGAGGGGGCCCCTGAAGCTTTCTTT.

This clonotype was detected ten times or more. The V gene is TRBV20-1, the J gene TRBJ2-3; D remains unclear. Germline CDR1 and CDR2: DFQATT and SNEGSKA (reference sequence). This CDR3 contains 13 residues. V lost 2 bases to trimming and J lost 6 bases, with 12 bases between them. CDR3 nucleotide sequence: TGCAGTGCTAGATTGACCTCCGGGGATACGCAGTATTTT. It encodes CSARLTSGDTQYF.

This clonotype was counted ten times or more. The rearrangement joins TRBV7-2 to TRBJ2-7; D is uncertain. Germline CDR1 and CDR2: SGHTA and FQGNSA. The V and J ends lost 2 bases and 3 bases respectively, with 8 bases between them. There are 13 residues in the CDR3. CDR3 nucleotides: TGTGCCAGCAGCTTATCTCCGGGCTACGAGCAGTACTTC. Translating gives CASSLSPGYEQYF.

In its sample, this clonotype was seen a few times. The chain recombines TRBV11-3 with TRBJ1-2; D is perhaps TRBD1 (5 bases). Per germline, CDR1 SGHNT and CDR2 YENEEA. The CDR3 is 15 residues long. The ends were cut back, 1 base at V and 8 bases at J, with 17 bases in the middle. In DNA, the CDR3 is TGTGCCAGCAGCTTAGCGAACGGGGGACTCTGGGGCTACACCTTC. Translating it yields CASSLANGGLWGYTF.

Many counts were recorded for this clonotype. CDR3: CASSLAAPGELFF. CDR3 DNA: TGTGCCAGCAGCTTGGCCGCCCCCGGGGAGCTGTTTTTT. The rearrangement joins TRBV5-6 to TRBJ2-2; D not resolved. Germline V CDR1 and CDR2: SGHDT, YYEEEE. The CDR3 runs to 13 residues. V gave up 0 bases and J gave up 6 bases, with 6 bases separating them.

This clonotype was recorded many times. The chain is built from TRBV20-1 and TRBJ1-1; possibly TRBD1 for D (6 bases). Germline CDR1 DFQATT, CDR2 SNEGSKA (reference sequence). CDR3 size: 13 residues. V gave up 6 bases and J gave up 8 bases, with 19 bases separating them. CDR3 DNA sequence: TGCAGTGCCCCCAAAGGACAGCCCAAAGAAGCTTTCTTT. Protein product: CSAPKGQPKEAFF.

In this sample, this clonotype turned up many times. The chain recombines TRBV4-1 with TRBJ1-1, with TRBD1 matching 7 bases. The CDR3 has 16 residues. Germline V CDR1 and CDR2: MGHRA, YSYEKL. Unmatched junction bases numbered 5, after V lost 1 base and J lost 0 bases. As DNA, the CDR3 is TGCGCCAGCAGCCAAGTCCGGACAGGCCTGAACACTGAAGCTTTCTTT. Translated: CASSQVRTGLNTEAFF.

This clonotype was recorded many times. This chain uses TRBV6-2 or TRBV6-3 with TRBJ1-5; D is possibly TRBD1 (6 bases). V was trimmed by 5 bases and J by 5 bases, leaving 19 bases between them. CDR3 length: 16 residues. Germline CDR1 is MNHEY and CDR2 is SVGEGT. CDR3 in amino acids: CASSDPPRGRDQPQHF. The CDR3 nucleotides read TGTGCCAGCAGTGACCCCCCCAGGGGCCGGGATCAGCCCCAGCATTTT.

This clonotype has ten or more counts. CDR3 nucleotides: TGCAGTGCTAGATACTATGGCTACACCTTC. Protein: CSARYYGYTF. The chain has TRBV20-1 and TRBJ1-2; D remains unclear. Germline CDR1 and CDR2: DFQATT and SNEGSKA (reference sequence). V gave up 2 bases and J gave up 3 bases, with 1 base separating them. This CDR3 contains 10 residues.

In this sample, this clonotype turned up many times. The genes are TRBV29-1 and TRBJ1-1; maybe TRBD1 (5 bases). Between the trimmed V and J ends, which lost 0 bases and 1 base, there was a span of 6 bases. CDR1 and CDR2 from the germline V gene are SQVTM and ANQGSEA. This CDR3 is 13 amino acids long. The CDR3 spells CSVEEDRNTEAFF. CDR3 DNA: TGCAGCGTTGAAGAAGACAGGAACACTGAAGCTTTCTTT.

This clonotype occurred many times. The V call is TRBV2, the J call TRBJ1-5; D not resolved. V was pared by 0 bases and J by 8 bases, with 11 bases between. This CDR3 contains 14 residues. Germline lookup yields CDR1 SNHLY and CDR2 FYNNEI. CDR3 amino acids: CASSEALQREPQHF. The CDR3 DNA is TGTGCCAGCAGTGAAGCTCTCCAGCGGGAGCCCCAGCATTTT.

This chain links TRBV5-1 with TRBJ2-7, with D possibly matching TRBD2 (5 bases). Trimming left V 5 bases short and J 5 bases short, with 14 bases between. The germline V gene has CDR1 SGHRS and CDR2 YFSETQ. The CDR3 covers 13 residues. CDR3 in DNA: TGCGCCAGCAGTGAGGGAGCAGGTGACGAGCAGTACTTC. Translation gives CASSEGAGDEQYF.